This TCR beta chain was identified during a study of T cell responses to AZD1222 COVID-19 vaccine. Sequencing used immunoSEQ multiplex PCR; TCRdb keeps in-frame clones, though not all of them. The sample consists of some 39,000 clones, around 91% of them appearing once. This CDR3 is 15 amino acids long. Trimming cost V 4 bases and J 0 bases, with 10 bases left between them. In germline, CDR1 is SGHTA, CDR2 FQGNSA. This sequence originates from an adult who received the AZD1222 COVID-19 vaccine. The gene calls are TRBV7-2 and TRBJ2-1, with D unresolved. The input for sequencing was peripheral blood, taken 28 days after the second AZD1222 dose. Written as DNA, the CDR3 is TGTGCCAGCAGCTCTCTGGGGTACTCCTACAATGAGCAGTTCTTC. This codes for CASSSLGYSYNEQFF.